This T cell receptor (beta chain) emerged from a study of T cell responses to AZD1222 COVID-19 vaccine. Notes on the study in general: The donor group comprised mostly white British people and more females; the analysis possibly underestimated clonal diversity. Sampling that yielded the repertoires occurred only after the peak T cell response. Reportedly, nearly half the spike-specific TCRs target unmutated variant regions. AZD1222 recipients seropositive at baseline numbered only six.

This CDR3 is 18 amino acids long. The V segment lost 5 bases and the J segment 0 bases; nucleotides outside the gene matches: 5. Germline V gives CDR1 SGHTA, CDR2 FQGNSA. The protocol was immunoSEQ multiplex PCR, while the TCRdb copy is restricted to in-frame clones and leaves out a portion. Among about 76,000 clones listed, 60% to 85% were seen once. A word on this clone: Its specificity is unknown.

The sequencing used peripheral blood, collected 28 days after the second dose of the MenACWY control vaccine. This receptor was taken from an adult who received the MenACWY meningococcal vaccine as a control. The chain couples TRBV7-2 to TRBJ2-2; TRBD2 agrees at 14 bases. Here the CDR3 reads CASSGRLAGGPNTGELFF. In DNA form, the CDR3 reads TGTGCCAGCAGCGGGCGACTAGCGGGGGGGCCGAACACCGGGGAGCTGTTTTTT. The variable domain in full, with the rest retrieved from reference TRBV7-2 and TRBJ2-2, is GAGVSQSPSNKVTEKGKDVELRCDPISGHTALYWYRQSLGQGLEFLIYFQGNSAPDKSGLPSDRFSAERTGGSVSTLTIQRTQQEDSAVYLCASSGRLAGGPNTGELFFGEGSRLTVL.